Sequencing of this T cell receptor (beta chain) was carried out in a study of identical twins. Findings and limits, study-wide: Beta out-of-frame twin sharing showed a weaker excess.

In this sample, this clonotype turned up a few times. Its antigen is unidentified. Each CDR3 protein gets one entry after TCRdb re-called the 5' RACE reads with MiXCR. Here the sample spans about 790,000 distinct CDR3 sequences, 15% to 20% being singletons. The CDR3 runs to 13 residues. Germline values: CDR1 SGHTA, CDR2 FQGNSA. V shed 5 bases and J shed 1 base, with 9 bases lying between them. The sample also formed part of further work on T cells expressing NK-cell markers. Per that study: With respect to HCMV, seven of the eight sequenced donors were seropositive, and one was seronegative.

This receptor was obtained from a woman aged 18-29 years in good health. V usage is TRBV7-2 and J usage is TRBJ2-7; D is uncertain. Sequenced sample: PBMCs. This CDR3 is CASSAEWSYEQYF. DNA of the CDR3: TGTGCCAGCAGCGCAGAGTGGTCCTACGAGCAGTACTTC.